This record concerns one T cell receptor (beta chain) sequence. Its antigen remains unidentified. These data come from a study of STAT3 mutations in large granular lymphocyte leukemia. General study results and limits: Every T-LGLL patient had at least one immunodominant TCRbeta clonotype.

This CDR3 has 14 amino acids. V shed 4 bases and J 5 bases; nucleotides not matched to a gene: 6. Per the germline V gene, CDR1 is SGHDT and CDR2 is YYEEEE. Only in-frame clones appear in the TCRdb table, and some are missing; sequencing was by immunoSEQ multiplex PCR. This repertoire shows under 20,000 clones, 92% found once; its top ten account for about 45%. The chain employs TRBV5-6 and TRBJ2-1, with TRBD1 identical over 7 bases. The sequenced material came from peripheral blood mononuclear cells. This receptor was obtained from a man aged 55 to 69 with T-cell large granular lymphocyte leukemia. Some clones in this sample may be carry-over from other donors' samples. This chain's CDR3 is CASSLLQGNNEQFF. In nucleotides, the CDR3 is TGTGCCAGCAGCCTTTTACAGGGGAACAATGAGCAGTTCTTC.